These 6 T cell receptor beta chains were sequenced from one sample in a study of early T cells in non-severe SARS-CoV-2 infection. A single record per CDR3 protein comes from TCRdb applying MiXCR to the 5' RACE reads. Among tens of thousands of distinct CDR3 sequences listed, approximately 13% were seen once. The sequencing input was whole blood. These receptors all stem from an adult who was a healthcare worker with PCR-confirmed SARS-CoV-2 infection or an uninfected control (not recorded which).

This clonotype has at least ten counts. The chain employs TRBV27 and TRBJ2-7, with D hard to call. The CDR3 totals 14 residues. Germline loops: CDR1 MNHEY, CDR2 SMNVEV (reference sequence). The V and J ends lost 3 bases and 4 bases respectively, with 13 bases between them. The CDR3 protein is CASSFSTASYEQYF. The CDR3 nucleotides read TGTGCCAGCAGTTTTTCTACAGCTTCATACGAGCAGTACTTC.

The rearrangement uses TRBV2 and TRBJ2-7; perhaps TRBD2 as D (5 bases). Germline V CDR1 and CDR2: SNHLY, FYNNEI. The CDR3 length is 16 residues. Trimming stripped 2 bases from V and 2 bases from J, with 16 bases between. As DNA, the CDR3 is TGTGCCAGCAGTGAATCCCCAGCCAGCGGCCCCTACGAGCAGTACTTC. Protein product: CASSESPASGPYEQYF.

This clonotype was detected only a few times. This chain connects TRBV29-1 to TRBJ1-1; D gene ambiguous. The CDR3 consists of 13 residues. The ends were cut back, 3 bases at V and 1 base at J, with 9 bases in the middle. Germline loops: CDR1 SQVTM, CDR2 ANQGSEA. The CDR3 reads CSVDFGENTEAFF. In nucleotides, the CDR3 is TGCAGCGTTGATTTCGGAGAGAACACTGAAGCTTTCTTT.

This clonotype was observed many times. The chain couples TRBV12-5 to TRBJ1-2, with D possibly matching TRBD1 (5 bases). The ends were cut back, 1 base at V and 4 bases at J, with 10 bases in the middle. The germline gives CDR1 LGHNT, CDR2 FRNRAP. The CDR3 loop spans 14 amino acids. The CDR3 spells CASGLGAGTYGYTF. DNA of the CDR3: TGTGCTAGTGGTTTGGGAGCCGGGACCTATGGCTACACCTTC.

This chain uses TRBV7-9 with TRBJ2-3, with TRBD2 as a possible D gene (5 bases). The length of the CDR3 is 15 residues. V lost 0 bases and J lost 3, with 10 bases in between. Germline CDR1 reads SEHNR; CDR2 reads FQNEAQ (reference sequence). CDR3 in DNA: TGTGCCAGCAGCTTAGCGGAGCGGTCAACAGATACGCAGTATTTT. Residues: CASSLAERSTDTQYF.

At least ten counts were recorded for this clonotype. The chain employs TRBV5-6 and TRBJ2-5; D could derive from TRBD1 or TRBD2 (5 bases each). V dropped 2 bases and J dropped 7 bases, with 15 bases sitting between them. This CDR3 comprises 14 residues. Looked up from germline, CDR1 is SGHDT and CDR2 is YYEEEE. The CDR3 coding sequence is TGTGCCAGCAGCTTTGGGACCCAAGAATTGACCCAGTACTTC. It translates to CASSFGTQELTQYF.